Reported below is one T cell receptor (beta chain). As yet, its antigen is unknown. This entry comes from a study of T cells in Graves' hyperthyroidism and ophthalmopathy. Study-level information: Specimen type is peripheral blood, collected at initial diagnosis prior to any treatment.

The study based diagnoses on clinical symptoms, serum thyroxine and TRAb, thyroid ultrasound and orbital computed tomography. Amplified TCR beta CDR3 regions came from RNA transcripts. Initially, a first-round RT-PCR of the TCR CDR3 employed the HTBI primer set. TCRdb processed the multiplex PCR reads anew with MiXCR; each CDR3 protein has one entry. In the table there are roughly 290,000 distinct CDR3 sequences, 13% of which are singletons. General observations from the study: A 13 V-J signature model discriminated ophthalmopathy versus stable hyperthyroidism. Most thyroid clonotypes with frequency above 0.001 were detected in blood.

The germline V gene encodes CDR1 DFQATT and CDR2 SNEGSKA (reference sequence). Unmatched junction bases numbered 20, after V lost 3 bases and J lost 4 bases. This CDR3 is 19 amino acids long. J is TRBJ1-2 and V is TRBV20-1; 10 nucleotides line up with TRBD1. This sequence originates from a woman in her 30s with Graves' hyperthyroidism that later progressed to Graves' ophthalmopathy. The sample consisted of blood. The DNA for the CDR3 is TGCAGTGCTAGGGGGAGACTCGGGACAGGGGTACTCGGTAGCTATGGCTACACCTTC. Translating it yields CSARGRLGTGVLGSYGYTF.